A single sample is the source of the 28 T cell receptor beta chains below, sequenced in a study of blood T cells in healthy people across ages. A sample-barcoded 5' primer and a J-beta primer mix were used in a second PCR of roughly 7 to 11 cycles. TCRdb passed the 5' RACE reads through MiXCR, listing each CDR3 protein once. The sample contains 500,000 to 550,000 distinct CDR3 sequences, around 24% of which appear only once. The data were also submitted as part of a second study, on T cells of mothers and their children.

Sequenced sample: blood. These receptors were collected from a boy between 10 and 17 years old in good health.

This clonotype was observed a few times. V gene TRBV7-9 combines with J gene TRBJ2-7; no reliable D call. The CDR3 length is 13 residues. Germline V CDR1 and CDR2: SEHNR, FQNEAQ (reference sequence). V gave up 5 bases and J gave up 9 bases, with 17 bases separating them. The CDR3: CASSPHPRNGQYF. CDR3 DNA: TGTGCCAGCAGCCCCCACCCCCGTAATGGGCAGTACTTC.

The gene calls are TRBV6-2 or TRBV6-3 and TRBJ2-1, with 9 bases that match TRBD2. CDR1 and CDR2 (germline): MNHEY, SVGEGT. The CDR3 consists of 15 residues. The ends lost 2 bases at V and 10 bases at J; junction bases unmatched: 9. This CDR3 is CASSYGTSKGAEQFF. CDR3 in DNA: TGTGCCAGCAGTTACGGGACTAGCAAAGGCGCAGAGCAGTTCTTC.

This chain uses TRBV7-9 with TRBJ2-5; 10 bases fit TRBD2. CDR3 size: 21 residues. Germline V gene data show CDR1 as SEHNR and CDR2 as FQNEAQ (reference sequence). V dropped 3 bases and J dropped 4; count of bases not matched to a gene: 23. CDR3 sequence: CASSLSGTIYLEREGRETQYF. CDR3 DNA: TGTGCCAGCAGCTTGTCCGGGACGATTTATTTGGAGCGGGAGGGCCGAGAGACCCAGTACTTC. Full variable domain (missing parts from reference TRBV7-9 and TRBJ2-5): DTGVSQNPRHKITKRGQNVTFRCDPISEHNRLYWYRQTLGQGPEFLTYFQNEAQLEKSRLLSDRFSAERPKGSFSTLEIQRTEQGDSAMYLCASSLSGTIYLEREGRETQYFGPGTRLLVL.

This clonotype was picked up a small number of times. This chain uses TRBV6-6 with TRBJ2-1, with D perhaps TRBD2 (5 bases). The CDR3 contains 12 residues. Between the trimmed V and J ends, which lost 6 bases and 8 bases, there was a span of 11 bases. Germline V gives CDR1 MNHNY, CDR2 SVGAGI (reference sequence). This CDR3 reads CASSGNRDEQFF. The CDR3 DNA reads TGTGCCAGCAGCGGGAATCGCGATGAGCAGTTCTTC.

The chain is built from TRBV18 and TRBJ2-4, with D possibly being TRBD1 (6 bases). Germline V lookup: CDR1 KGHSH, CDR2 LQKENI. The CDR3 consists of 14 residues. The V end lost 5 bases, the J end lost 1 base, and 9 bases lay between the germline ends. CDR3 loop: CASSITGAKNIQYF. The CDR3 bases are TGTGCCAGCTCAATCACAGGGGCCAAAAACATTCAGTACTTC.

This clonotype was found many times. The chain is built from TRBV2 and TRBJ2-2; D ambiguous. Germline V lookup: CDR1 SNHLY, CDR2 FYNNEI. V was clipped by 6 bases and J by 0 bases, with 8 bases between them. This CDR3 has 14 amino acids. CDR3 loop: CASRETTNTGELFF. DNA of the CDR3: TGTGCCAGCAGAGAAACTACGAACACCGGGGAGCTGTTTTTT.

The V call is TRBV4-2, the J call TRBJ2-3; D gene ambiguous. The CDR3 runs to 13 residues. The V gene's germline CDR1 is LGHNA and CDR2 YNFKEQ. V lost 1 base and J 1 base, leaving 3 bases between the germline ends. DNA of the CDR3: TGTGCCAGCAGCCAAGTGGGCACAGATACGCAGTATTTT. Translation: CASSQVGTDTQYF.

This clonotype appeared a few times. V is TRBV30 and J is TRBJ2-3, with 8 bases fitting TRBD2. Germline CDR1 reads GTSNPN; CDR2 reads SVGIG (reference sequence). The CDR3 runs 14 residues. The ends lost 2 bases at V and 6 bases at J; junction bases unmatched: 7. The CDR3 region has the DNA TGTGCCTGGAGTTCCGGGGGGGGGTTTGATACGCAGTATTTT. Translation gives CAWSSGGGFDTQYF. The entire variable domain, with the rest obtained from reference TRBV30 and TRBJ2-3, is as follows: SQTIHQWPATLVQPVGSPLSLECTVEGTSNPNLYWYRQAAGRGLQLLFYSVGIGQISSEVPQNLSASRPQDRQFILSSKKLLLSDSGFYLCAWSSGGGFDTQYFGPGTRLTVL.

The CDR3 is CASSFHMGRGGENEQFF. The CDR3 nucleotides read TGTGCCAGCAGTTTCCACATGGGACGGGGAGGGGAGAATGAGCAGTTCTTC. The chain links TRBV12-3 or TRBV12-4 to TRBJ2-1, with 7 bases fitting TRBD2. This CDR3 spans 17 amino acids. Unmatched junction bases numbered 15, after V lost 3 bases and J lost 7 bases.

This clonotype was seen repeatedly, ten times or more. This chain connects TRBV6-4 to TRBJ2-1; maybe TRBD2 (6 bases). Trimming cost V 0 bases and J 6 bases, with 6 bases left between them. Germline assignment: CDR1 MRHNA and CDR2 SNTAGT. The CDR3 loop spans 13 amino acids. DNA for the CDR3: TGTGCCAGCAGTGACTCGACTAGCAATGAGCAGTTCTTC. This codes for CASSDSTSNEQFF.

The sample holds a few counts of this clonotype. This sequence joins TRBV30 and TRBJ2-1, with D unresolved. Germline CDR1 reads GTSNPN; CDR2 reads SVGIG (reference sequence). This CDR3 has 12 amino acids. The germline V and J ends were trimmed by 0 bases and 8 bases, with 8 bases remaining between them. CDR3 in amino acids: CAWSVLGDEQFF. The CDR3 region has the DNA TGTGCCTGGAGTGTTTTGGGCGATGAGCAGTTCTTC. The variable domain in full, with the rest retrieved from reference TRBV30 and TRBJ2-1, is SQTIHQWPATLVQPVGSPLSLECTVEGTSNPNLYWYRQAAGRGLQLLFYSVGIGQISSEVPQNLSASRPQDRQFILSSKKLLLSDSGFYLCAWSVLGDEQFFGPGTRLTVL.

The table lists this clonotype with a few counts. The V gene is TRBV7-2, the J gene TRBJ2-3; the D gene is possibly TRBD2 (6 bases). The length of the CDR3 is 15 residues. The ends were cut back, 5 bases at V and 0 bases at J, with 12 bases in the middle. Germline-derived CDR1 and CDR2 are SGHTA and FQGNSA. The DNA for the CDR3 is TGTGCCAGCAGCCGCTGGAGGGTTAGCACAGATACGCAGTATTTT. Amino acid sequence: CASSRWRVSTDTQYF.

This chain connects TRBV29-1 to TRBJ1-1, with a possible D match to TRBD1 (5 bases). CDR1 is SQVTM, CDR2 ANQGSEA, per germline. Trimming took off 3 bases at V and 0 bases at J, with 8 bases between the two ends. This CDR3 is 13 amino acids long. CDR3 protein: CSVDPGMNTEAFF. In DNA form, the CDR3 reads TGCAGCGTTGACCCAGGGATGAACACTGAAGCTTTCTTT. The full variable domain, rest sourced from reference TRBV29-1 and TRBJ1-1, is SAVISQKPSRDICQRGTSLTIQCQVDSQVTMMFWYRQQPGQSLTLIATANQGSEATYESGFVIDKFPISRPNLTFSTLTVSNMSPEDSSIYLCSVDPGMNTEAFFGQGTRLTVV.

J is TRBJ1-5 and V is TRBV20-1; a weak D match, TRBD1 (6 bases). Trimming took 1 base from V and 3 from J, leaving 10 bases between them. This CDR3 has 14 residues. The germline CDR1 and CDR2 sequences are DFQATT and SNEGSKA (reference sequence). The CDR3 DNA reads TGCAGTGCTAGAGGTGGACAGAACAATCAGCCCCAGCATTTT. This codes for CSARGGQNNQPQHF.

The CDR3 DNA is TGTGCCAGCAGCTTGACTACGACCCTTAATACGCAGTATTTT. It encodes CASSLTTTLNTQYF. The chain uses TRBV28 and TRBJ2-3; tentative D call: TRBD2 (5 bases). The V and J ends lost 6 bases and 7 bases respectively, with 17 bases between them. The CDR3 is made up of 14 amino acids. Germline loops: CDR1 MDHEN, CDR2 SYDVKM.

This clonotype was seen only a few times. The rearrangement joins TRBV29-1 to TRBJ2-3, with D perhaps matching TRBD1 or TRBD2 (5 bases each). Germline assignment: CDR1 SQVTM and CDR2 ANQGSEA. The CDR3 extends over 15 amino acids. Between the trimmed V and J ends, which lost 7 bases and 1 base, there was a span of 18 bases. The CDR3: CSASNRDRGTDTQYF. The CDR3 bases are TGCAGCGCCTCAAACCGGGACCGGGGCACAGATACGCAGTATTTT.

With respect to this clonotype: Germline is not matched at one junction end, which may reflect a read error. The chain has TRBV3-1 and TRBJ1-4; 10 nucleotides match TRBD1. Germline-derived CDR1 and CDR2 are LGHDT and YNNKEL (reference sequence). The length of the CDR3 is 14 residues. The CDR3 region has the DNA TGTGCCAGCAGTCGAGACAGGGGGCGTGAAAAACTGCTTTTT. It codes for CASSRDRGREKLLF. Using reference TRBV3-1 and TRBJ1-4 for the parts outside the CDR3, the full variable domain is DTAVSQTPKYLVTQMGNDKSIKCEQNLGHDTMYWYKQDSKKFLKIMFSYNNKELIINETVPNRFSPKSPDKAHLNLHINSLELGDSAVYFCASSRDRGREKLLFGSGTQLSVL.

This clonotype was seen only a few times. V and J are TRBV5-6 and TRBJ1-4; possibly TRBD1 for D (5 bases). V was trimmed by 0 bases and J by 2 bases, leaving 5 bases between them. CDR3 length equals 14 residues. Germline V lookup: CDR1 SGHDT, CDR2 YYEEEE. The CDR3 is CASSLDRTNEKLFF. CDR3 coding DNA: TGTGCCAGCAGCTTGGACAGGACTAATGAAAAACTGTTTTTT.

The CDR3, as DNA: TGTGCCAGCATCATTAATCGGGGTCTAAACACCGGGGAGCTGTTTTTT. Protein: CASIINRGLNTGELFF. This rearrangement joins TRBV7-2 to TRBJ2-2; possible D gene TRBD2, 5 bases. Trimming left V 7 bases short and J 2 bases short, with 17 bases between. Per the germline V gene, CDR1 is SGHTA and CDR2 is FQGNSA. The CDR3 spans 16 residues.

The chain employs TRBV28 and TRBJ2-1, with 13 bases fitting TRBD2. The V and J ends lost 6 bases and 6 bases, in that order; junction bases with no gene match: 5. Germline V CDR1 and CDR2: MDHEN, SYDVKM. This CDR3 is 15 amino acids long. The CDR3 is CASRGLAGYINEQFF. As DNA, the CDR3 is TGTGCCAGCAGGGGACTAGCGGGATACATCAATGAGCAGTTCTTC.

The chain is built from TRBV12-3 or TRBV12-4 and TRBJ1-2; no clear D. The germline V and J ends were trimmed by 3 bases and 4 bases, with 12 bases remaining between them. CDR3 length equals 14 residues. The CDR3 loop is CASSLGISLYGYTF. The CDR3, as DNA: TGTGCCAGCAGTTTGGGCATATCGCTCTATGGCTACACCTTC.

The V call is TRBV5-8, the J call TRBJ1-1; D ambiguous. From germline, CDR1 is SGHTS and CDR2 YDEGEE. Trimming took off 4 bases at V and 1 base at J, with 14 bases between the two ends. CDR3 length: 15 amino acids. The CDR3 protein is CASSAGYVTNTEAFF. In nucleotides, the CDR3 is TGTGCCAGCAGCGCCGGATATGTAACGAACACTGAAGCTTTCTTT.

This clonotype was counted a few times. The chain has TRBV28 and TRBJ1-3; D is uncertain. V gave up 3 bases and J gave up 0 bases, with 9 bases separating them. This CDR3 is built from 15 residues. From germline, CDR1 is MDHEN and CDR2 SYDVKM. The CDR3 bases are TGTGCCAGCAGTTTCCCTCAGGTCTCTGGAAACACCATATATTTT. Protein: CASSFPQVSGNTIYF.

The chain joins TRBV4-3 to TRBJ1-5, with TRBD1 as a possible D gene (5 bases). The CDR3 runs 17 residues. The germline CDR1 and CDR2 sequences are LGHNA and YSLEER. V lost 0 bases, J lost 4 bases, and 16 bases lay in between. CDR3 amino acids: CASSQDVEGRKNQPQHF. CDR3 bases: TGCGCCAGCAGCCAAGATGTCGAGGGGAGGAAGAATCAGCCCCAGCATTTT.

This clonotype was counted only a few times. The chain has TRBV5-1 and TRBJ1-2; 9 nucleotides align to TRBD1. This CDR3 contains 15 residues. The V gene end was trimmed by 4 bases and the J gene end by 2 bases; junction bases not matched to a gene: 6. CDR1 and CDR2 (germline): SGHRS, YFSETQ. The CDR3 DNA follows: TGCGCCAGCAGCGGCCGGACAGGGGTCAACTATGGCTACACCTTC. Its translation: CASSGRTGVNYGYTF.

The chain recombines TRBV7-2 with TRBJ1-4, with D possibly being TRBD1 (5 bases). Germline CDR1 and CDR2: SGHTA and FQGNSA. Trimming cost V 1 base and J 0 bases, with 9 bases left between them. CDR3 length: 16 residues. CDR3 sequence reads: CASSLVTTATNEKLFF. The CDR3, as DNA: TGTGCCAGCAGCTTAGTTACGACAGCAACTAATGAAAAACTGTTTTTT.

This clonotype was detected a few times. This rearrangement joins TRBV20-1 to TRBJ2-5; TRBD2 agrees at 10 bases. Near its end, the DNA agrees better with TRBJ2-7, so the J call may be wrong. This CDR3 is built from 15 residues. Germline V gene lookup returns CDR1 DFQATT and CDR2 SNEGSKA (reference sequence). Written as DNA, the CDR3 is TGCAGTGCCCTCCCCCTAGCGGGAGAAAGGGGCGAGCAGTACTTC. Translating gives CSALPLAGERGEQYF.

This clonotype occurred a few times. The chain employs TRBV6-5 and TRBJ2-6, with 7 bases fitting TRBD2. Germline loops: CDR1 MNHEY, CDR2 SVGAGI. V lost 10 bases to trimming and J lost 0 bases; unmatched junction nucleotides: 3. There are 14 residues in the CDR3. The CDR3 is CATGGVSGANVLTF. As DNA, the CDR3 is TGTGCCACGGGAGGTGTCTCTGGGGCCAACGTCCTGACTTTC.